This is a list of T cell receptor beta chains from one sample in a study of T cell repertoires in cytomegalovirus infection. TCRdb re-called the reads through MiXCR, storing one row per CDR3 protein. The table has 160,000 or so distinct CDR3 sequences, roughly a quarter seen once; the top ten hold approximately 11%. The sample consisted of PBMCs. The receptor source for this set is a human donor in good health (CMV status not recorded). Some clones in this sample may be carry-over from other donors' samples. CDR3s include the opening cysteine and the closing phenylalanine or tryptophan. Some rows have no size entry. The others give once, few or many, or a class for an expanded clone.

15	.	TRBV9	CASSVAGGSNQPQHF
16	many	TRBV7-2	CASSLYRDRGEHEQFF
13	.	TRBV7-2	CASSLTPLEAQYF
15	.	TRBV28	CASSLGLAGAETQYF
15	.	TRBV7-9	CASSLATGGRDEQYF
14	.	TRBV18	CASSLEGDYNEQFF
13	.	TRBV12-3/TRBV12-4	CASSRDRGREAFF
11	many	TRBV30	CAWGTVTEAFF
17	many	TRBV7-2	CASSLGGPGSYNSPLHF
14	.	TRBV7-9	CASSSSGEVHGYTF